This TCR beta chain comes out of a study of response to subunit inactivated influenza vaccine. General study points: It was the authors' suggestion that each seasonal influenza vaccination recruits few new T cells.

The length of the CDR3 is 13 residues. V lost 5 bases and J lost 4, with 10 bases in between. Germline values: CDR1 LGHNA, CDR2 YNFKEQ. MiXCR, run by TCRdb on the RT-PCR reads, gives a single entry per CDR3 protein. The table records around 300,000 distinct CDR3 sequences, about 20% of them present only once. In this sample, this clonotype turned up a few times. Antigen specificity is unknown. The sample consisted of PBMCs from blood, taken 21 months after vaccination. The clonotype was recovered from a man between 45 and 75 years old who received an inactivated influenza vaccine. V usage is TRBV4-2 and J usage is TRBJ2-3; a possible D gene is TRBD1 (5 bases). CDR3 DNA: TGTGCCAGCAGCATGATAGGGGCAGATACGCAGTATTTT. As protein: CASSMIGADTQYF.